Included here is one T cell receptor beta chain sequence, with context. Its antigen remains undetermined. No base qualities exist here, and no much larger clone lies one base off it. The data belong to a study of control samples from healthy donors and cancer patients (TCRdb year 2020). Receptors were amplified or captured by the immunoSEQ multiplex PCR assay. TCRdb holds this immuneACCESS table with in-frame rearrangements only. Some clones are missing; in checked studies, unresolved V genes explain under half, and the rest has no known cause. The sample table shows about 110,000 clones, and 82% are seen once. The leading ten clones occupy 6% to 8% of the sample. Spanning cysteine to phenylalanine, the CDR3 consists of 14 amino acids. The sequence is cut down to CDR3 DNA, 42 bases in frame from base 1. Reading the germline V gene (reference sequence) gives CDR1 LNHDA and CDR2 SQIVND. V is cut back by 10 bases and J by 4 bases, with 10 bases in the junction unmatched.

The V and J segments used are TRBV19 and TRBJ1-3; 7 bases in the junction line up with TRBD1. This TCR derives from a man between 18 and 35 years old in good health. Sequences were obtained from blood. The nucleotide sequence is TGTGCCACTACAGGGGATTGGGACGGAAACACCATATATTTT. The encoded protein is CATTGDWDGNTIYF.